This T cell receptor (beta chain) was captured in a study of beta chain features in type 1 diabetes. About this clone itself: Antigen specificity is unknown.

Study outcomes and limitations: Researchers caution that PCR might favor shorter templates, equally among patients and controls. A closer apparent resemblance between naive, central memory and Treg TCRB repertoires was seen in patients than in healthy donors. Type 1 diabetes patients had TCRB CDR3s that were shorter (moderately but significantly so) in all four CD4+ subsets.

Trimming removed 2 bases at V and 1 base at J, with 13 bases between. The CDR3 consists of 16 residues. Germline V gives CDR1 SGHDT, CDR2 YYEEEE. Investigators reverse transcribed all isolated RNA, so they sequenced expressed TCRB transcripts. The method was immunoSEQ multiplex PCR; TCRdb's version includes in-frame clones alone and lacks a portion of them. The profile shows roughly 500,000 clones, over 10% of them singletons. It was one heparinised blood draw, averaging around 120 mL, that each donor gave. Sequenced sample: naive CD4+ T cells from blood. The rearrangement links TRBV5-6 to TRBJ2-1; the D gene could be TRBD1 or TRBD2 (5 bases each). This receptor was identified in a woman aged 18-30 years in good health. CDR3 in DNA: TGTGCCAGCAGCTTAGATCGATGGGGGTCCTACAATGAGCAGTTCTTC. Protein sequence: CASSLDRWGSYNEQFF.